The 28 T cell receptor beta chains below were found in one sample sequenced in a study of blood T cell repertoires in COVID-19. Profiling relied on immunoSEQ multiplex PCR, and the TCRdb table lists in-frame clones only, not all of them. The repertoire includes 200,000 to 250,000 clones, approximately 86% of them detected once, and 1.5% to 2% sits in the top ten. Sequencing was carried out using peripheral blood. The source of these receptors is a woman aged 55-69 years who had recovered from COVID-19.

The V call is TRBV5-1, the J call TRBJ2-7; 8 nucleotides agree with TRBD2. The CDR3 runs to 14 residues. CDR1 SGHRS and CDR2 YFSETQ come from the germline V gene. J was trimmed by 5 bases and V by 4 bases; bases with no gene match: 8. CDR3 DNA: TGCGCCAGCAGCCCGGGGGGGACCTCGAACGAGCAGTACTTC. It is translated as CASSPGGTSNEQYF.

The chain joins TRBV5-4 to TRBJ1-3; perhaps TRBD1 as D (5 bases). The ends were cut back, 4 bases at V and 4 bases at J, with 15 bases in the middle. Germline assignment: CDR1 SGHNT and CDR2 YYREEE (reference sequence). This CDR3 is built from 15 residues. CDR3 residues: CASSPQGSSGNTIYF. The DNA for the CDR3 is TGTGCCAGCAGCCCTCAGGGCTCCTCCGGAAACACCATATATTTT.

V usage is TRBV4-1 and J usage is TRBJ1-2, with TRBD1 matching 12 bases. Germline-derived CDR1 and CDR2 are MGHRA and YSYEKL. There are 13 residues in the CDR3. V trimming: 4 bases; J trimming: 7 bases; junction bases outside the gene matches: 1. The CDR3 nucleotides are TGCGCCAGCAGCCGGGACAGGGGGCCTGGCTACACCTTC. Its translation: CASSRDRGPGYTF.

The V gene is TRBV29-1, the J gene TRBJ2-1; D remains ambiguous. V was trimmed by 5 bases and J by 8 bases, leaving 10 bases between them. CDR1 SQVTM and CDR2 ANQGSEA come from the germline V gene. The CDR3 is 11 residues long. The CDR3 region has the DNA TGCAGCGTTCTCTGGCCCCATGAGCAGTTCTTC. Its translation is CSVLWPHEQFF.

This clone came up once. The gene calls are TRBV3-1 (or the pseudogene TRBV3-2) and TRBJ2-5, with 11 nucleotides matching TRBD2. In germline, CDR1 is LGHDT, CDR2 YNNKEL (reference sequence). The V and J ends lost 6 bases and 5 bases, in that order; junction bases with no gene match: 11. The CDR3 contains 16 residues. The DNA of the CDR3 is TGTGCCAGCAGTAAAGATAGCGGGGGGGCGTGGGAGACCCAGTACTTC. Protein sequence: CASSKDSGGAWETQYF.

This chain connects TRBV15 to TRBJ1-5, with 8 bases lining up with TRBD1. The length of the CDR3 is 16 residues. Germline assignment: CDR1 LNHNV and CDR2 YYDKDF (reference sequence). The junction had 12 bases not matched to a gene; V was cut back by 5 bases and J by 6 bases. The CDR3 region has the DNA TGTGCCACCAGCCGACGGACAGGGAGGGCGGGTCAGCCCCAGCATTTT. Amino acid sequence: CATSRRTGRAGQPQHF. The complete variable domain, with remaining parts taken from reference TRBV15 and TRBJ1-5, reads DAMVIQNPRYQVTQFGKPVTLSCSQTLNHNVMYWYQQKSSQAPKLLFHYYDKDFNNEADTPDNFQSRRPNTSFCFLDIRSPGLGDTAMYLCATSRRTGRAGQPQHFGDGTRLSIL.

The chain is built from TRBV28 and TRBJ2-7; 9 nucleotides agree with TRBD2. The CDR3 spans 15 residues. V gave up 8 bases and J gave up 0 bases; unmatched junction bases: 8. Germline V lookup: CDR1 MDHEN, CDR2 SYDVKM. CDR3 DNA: TGTGCCAGCTTGTCGCGGGGGGGGAGCTCCTACGAGCAGTACTTC. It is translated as CASLSRGGSSYEQYF.

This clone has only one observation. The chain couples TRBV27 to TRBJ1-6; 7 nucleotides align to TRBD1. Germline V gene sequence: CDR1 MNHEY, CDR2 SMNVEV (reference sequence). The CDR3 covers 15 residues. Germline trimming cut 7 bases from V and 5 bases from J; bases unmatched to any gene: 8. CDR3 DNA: TGTGCCAGCAATGGACAGGAAACTGATAATTCACCCCTCCACTTT. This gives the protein CASNGQETDNSPLHF.

CDR3 nucleotide sequence: TGTGCCAGCAGCCTCTACCCAGGGGCCGCCTTGAATTCACCCCTCCACTTT. Its protein product is CASSLYPGAALNSPLHF. The V gene is TRBV5-4, the J gene TRBJ1-6, with a possible D match to TRBD1 (6 bases). The CDR3 has 17 amino acids. Germline lookup yields CDR1 SGHNT and CDR2 YYREEE (reference sequence). Between the trimmed V and J ends, which lost 4 bases and 7 bases, there was a span of 21 bases. The full variable domain, in which reference TRBV5-4 and TRBJ1-6 provide the parts outside the CDR3, is ETGVTQSPTHLIKTRGQQVTLRCSSQSGHNTVSWYQQALGQGPQFIFQYYREEENGRGNFPPRFSGLQFPNYSSELNVNALELDDSALYLCASSLYPGAALNSPLHFGNGTRLTVT.

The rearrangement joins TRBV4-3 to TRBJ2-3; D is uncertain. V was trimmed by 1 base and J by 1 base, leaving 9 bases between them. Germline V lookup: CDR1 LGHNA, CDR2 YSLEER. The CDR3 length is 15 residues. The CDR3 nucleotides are TGCGCCAGCAGCCAAGTTATGGGCGGCACAGATACGCAGTATTTT. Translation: CASSQVMGGTDTQYF.

CDR3 nucleotides: TGCAGCGCCACCAGGACAGGGTCCCACGAGCAGTACTTC. This sequence encodes CSATRTGSHEQYF. This chain uses TRBV29-1 with TRBJ2-7; 8 bases match TRBD1. The V gene end was trimmed by 7 bases and the J gene end by 5 bases; junction bases not matched to a gene: 10. From germline, CDR1 is SQVTM and CDR2 ANQGSEA. The CDR3 is 13 residues long.

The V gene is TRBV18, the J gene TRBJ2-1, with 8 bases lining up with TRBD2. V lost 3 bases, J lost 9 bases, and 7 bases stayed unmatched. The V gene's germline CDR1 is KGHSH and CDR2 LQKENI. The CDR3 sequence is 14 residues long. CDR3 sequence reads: CASSPGLVEGEQFF. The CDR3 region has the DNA TGTGCCAGCTCACCGGGACTAGTTGAGGGTGAGCAGTTCTTC.

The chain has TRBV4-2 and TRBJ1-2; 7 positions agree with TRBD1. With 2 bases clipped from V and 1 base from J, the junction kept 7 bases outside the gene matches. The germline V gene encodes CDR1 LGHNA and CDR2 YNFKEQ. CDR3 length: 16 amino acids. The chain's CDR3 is CASSQPGTDYNYGYTF. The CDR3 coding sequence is TGTGCCAGCAGCCAACCCGGGACAGACTATAACTATGGCTACACCTTC.

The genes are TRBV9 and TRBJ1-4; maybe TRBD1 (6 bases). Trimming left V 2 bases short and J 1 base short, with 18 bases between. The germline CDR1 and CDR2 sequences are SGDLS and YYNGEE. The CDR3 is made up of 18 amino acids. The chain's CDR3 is CASSVATGTPGTNEKLFF. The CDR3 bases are TGTGCCAGCAGCGTTGCTACCGGGACACCTGGAACTAATGAAAAACTGTTTTTT.

CDR3: CASSPLTGGRNSPLHF. The CDR3 DNA follows: TGTGCCAGCTCACCACTGACAGGGGGCCGGAATTCACCCCTCCACTTT. The chain joins TRBV18 to TRBJ1-6, with 10 bases aligning to TRBD1. This CDR3 region has 16 residues. CDR1 is KGHSH and CDR2 is LQKENI in the germline V gene. V gave up 1 base and J gave up 7 bases; unmatched junction bases: 4.

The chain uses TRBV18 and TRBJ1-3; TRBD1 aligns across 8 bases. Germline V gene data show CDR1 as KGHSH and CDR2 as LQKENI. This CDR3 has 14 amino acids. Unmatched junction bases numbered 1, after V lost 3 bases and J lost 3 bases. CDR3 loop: CASSPDRDGNTIYF. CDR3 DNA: TGTGCCAGCTCACCGGACAGGGATGGAAACACCATATATTTT.

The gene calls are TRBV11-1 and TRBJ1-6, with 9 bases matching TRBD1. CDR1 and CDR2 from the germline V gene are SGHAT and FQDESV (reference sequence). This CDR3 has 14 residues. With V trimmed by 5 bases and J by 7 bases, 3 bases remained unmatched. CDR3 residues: CASSLDRGNSPLHF. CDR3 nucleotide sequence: TGTGCCAGCAGCCTAGACAGGGGGAATTCACCCCTCCACTTT.

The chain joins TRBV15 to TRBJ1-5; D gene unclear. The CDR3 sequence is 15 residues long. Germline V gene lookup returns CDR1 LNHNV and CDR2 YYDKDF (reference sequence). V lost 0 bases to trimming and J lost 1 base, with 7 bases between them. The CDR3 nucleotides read TGTGCCACCAGCAGAGATGGTCAGAGCAATCAGCCCCAGCATTTT. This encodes CATSRDGQSNQPQHF. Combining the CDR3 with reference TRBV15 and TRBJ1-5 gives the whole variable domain DAMVIQNPRYQVTQFGKPVTLSCSQTLNHNVMYWYQQKSSQAPKLLFHYYDKDFNNEADTPDNFQSRRPNTSFCFLDIRSPGLGDTAMYLCATSRDGQSNQPQHFGDGTRLSIL.

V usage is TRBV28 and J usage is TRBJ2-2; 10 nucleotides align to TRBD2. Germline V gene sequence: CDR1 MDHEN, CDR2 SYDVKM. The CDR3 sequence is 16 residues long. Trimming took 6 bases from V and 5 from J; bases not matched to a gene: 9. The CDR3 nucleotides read TGTGCCAGCAGCACAAGCGGGGGGGCCGTAACCGGGGAGCTGTTTTTT. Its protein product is CASSTSGGAVTGELFF.

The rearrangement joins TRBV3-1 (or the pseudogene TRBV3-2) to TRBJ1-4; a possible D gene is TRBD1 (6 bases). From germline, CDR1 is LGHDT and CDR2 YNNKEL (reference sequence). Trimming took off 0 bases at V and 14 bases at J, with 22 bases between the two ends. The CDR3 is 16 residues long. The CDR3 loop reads CASSQDRAGAFVRLFF. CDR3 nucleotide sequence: TGTGCCAGCAGCCAAGATCGGGCGGGGGCATTTGTTCGGCTGTTTTTT.

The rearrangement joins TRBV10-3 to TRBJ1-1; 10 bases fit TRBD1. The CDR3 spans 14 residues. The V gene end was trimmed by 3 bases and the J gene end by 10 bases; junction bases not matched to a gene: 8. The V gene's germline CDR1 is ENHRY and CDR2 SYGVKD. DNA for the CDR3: TGTGCCATCAGTGATTGGGGACAGGGGATGGGAGCTTTCTTT. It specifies CAISDWGQGMGAFF.

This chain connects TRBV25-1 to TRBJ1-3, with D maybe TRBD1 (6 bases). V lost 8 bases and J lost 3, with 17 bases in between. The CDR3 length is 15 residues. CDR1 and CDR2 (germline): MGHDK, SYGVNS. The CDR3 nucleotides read TGTGCCAGCCAGCCCTTGGGAGGGGGTGGAAACACCATATATTTT. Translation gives CASQPLGGGGNTIYF.

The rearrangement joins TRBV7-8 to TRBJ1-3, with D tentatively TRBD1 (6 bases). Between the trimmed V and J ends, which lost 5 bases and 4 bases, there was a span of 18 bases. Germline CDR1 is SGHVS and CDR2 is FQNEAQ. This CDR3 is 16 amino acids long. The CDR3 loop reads CASSQGSESSGNTIYF. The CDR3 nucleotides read TGTGCCAGCAGCCAGGGGTCAGAATCTTCAGGAAACACCATATATTTT.

CDR3 coding DNA: TGTGCCAGCAGCTTAGAATCAGCGGGGGGAAATACGCAGTATTTT. It specifies CASSLESAGGNTQYF. The chain links TRBV11-2 to TRBJ2-3, with TRBD2 identical over 9 bases. Germline CDR1 reads SGHAT; CDR2 reads FQNNGV. The CDR3 covers 15 residues. V shed 0 bases and J 7 bases; nucleotides not matched to a gene: 5.

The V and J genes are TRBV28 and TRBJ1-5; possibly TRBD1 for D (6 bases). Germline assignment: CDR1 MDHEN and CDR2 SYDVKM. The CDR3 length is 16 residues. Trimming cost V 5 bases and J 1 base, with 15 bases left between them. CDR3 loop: CASSPSTGLSNQPQHF. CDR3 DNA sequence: TGTGCCAGCAGTCCTTCGACAGGACTGAGCAATCAGCCCCAGCATTTT.

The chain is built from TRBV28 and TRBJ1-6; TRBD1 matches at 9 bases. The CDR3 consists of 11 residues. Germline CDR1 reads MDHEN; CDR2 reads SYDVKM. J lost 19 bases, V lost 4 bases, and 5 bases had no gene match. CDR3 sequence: CASSWDRDMHF. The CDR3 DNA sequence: TGTGCCAGCAGTTGGGACAGGGACATGCACTTT.

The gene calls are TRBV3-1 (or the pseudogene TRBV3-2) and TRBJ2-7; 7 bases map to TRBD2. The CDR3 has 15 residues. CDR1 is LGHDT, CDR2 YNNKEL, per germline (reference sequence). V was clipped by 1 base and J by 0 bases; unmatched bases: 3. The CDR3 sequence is CASSQAWGGSYEQYF. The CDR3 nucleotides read TGTGCCAGCAGCCAAGCCTGGGGGGGCTCCTACGAGCAGTACTTC.

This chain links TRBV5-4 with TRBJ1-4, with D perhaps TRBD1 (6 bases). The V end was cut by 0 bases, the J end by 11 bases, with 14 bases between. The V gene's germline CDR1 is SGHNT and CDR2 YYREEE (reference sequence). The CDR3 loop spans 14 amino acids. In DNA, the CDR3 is TGTGCCAGCAGCTTGGCGGGGGGCGCGGGGAAACTGTTTTTT. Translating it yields CASSLAGGAGKLFF.